This T cell receptor (beta chain) is from a study of Tregs in tolerant kidney transplant recipients. Study findings and constraints: The small number of patients limits these findings pending further validation.

Of note for this clone: No antigen is known for it. The read is 3 residues too short to cover the CDR3 end, so that end is filled in from the germline J gene.

Related graft donors supplied nonmyeloablative bone marrow transplants, and mixed chimerism was transient. Trimming removed 5 bases at V and 4 bases at J, with 11 bases between. There are 13 residues in the CDR3. Germline V CDR1 and CDR2: SEHNR, FQNEAQ (reference sequence). Profiled with immunoSEQ multiplex PCR; TCRdb holds only in-frame clones, not every one. With some 11,000 clones in the sample, the ten largest clones hold roughly a quarter. The TCR comes from a human patient who received a combined kidney and bone marrow transplant. Part of the T cells may come from the graft donor. J is TRBJ1-1 and V is TRBV7-9, with D possibly matching TRBD1 (5 bases). The material was CD8+ T cells from blood (PBMCs), obtained 24 months after the transplant. The CDR3 protein is CASSVREGTEAFF. CDR3 DNA (partial): TGTGCCAGCAGCGTCAGGGAAGGCACTGAA. Using reference TRBV7-9 and TRBJ1-1 for the parts outside the CDR3, the full variable domain is DTGVSQNPRHKITKRGQNVTFRCDPISEHNRLYWYRQTLGQGPEFLTYFQNEAQLEKSRLLSDRFSAERPKGSFSTLEIQRTEQGDSAMYLCASSVREGTEAFFGQGTRLTVV.